The 14 T cell receptor beta chains in this list originate from one sample, sequenced in a study of cytomegalovirus exposure and HLA in healthy donors (dated by TCRdb to 2015 to 2018). The library came from the immunoSEQ multiplex PCR assay. For the multiplex PCR, a mixture combining 60 forward primers for TCR Vbeta segments and 13 reverse primers for TCR Jbeta segments was used. The table was pulled from immuneACCESS by TCRdb, which kept in-frame rearrangements only. Such tables lose some clones; where checked, under half of the loss comes from unresolved V genes, and the rest has no known cause. This sample's table has entries for fewer than 250,000 clones. Roughly 0.98% of the sample is taken by the ten largest. Sequencing was carried out using PBMCs. Receptors originate from a woman in her thirties in good health and CMV-seropositive.

V is TRBV28 and J is TRBJ2-5; weak D call: TRBD2 (6 bases). Trimming removed 3 bases at V and 4 bases at J, with 15 bases between. Germline V gene data show CDR1 as MDHEN and CDR2 as SYDVKM. The CDR3 extends over 15 amino acids. The CDR3 DNA reads TGTGCCAGCAGTTTCTCTAGCGACCTGAGAGAGACCCAGTACTTC. Its translation is CASSFSSDLRETQYF.

The chain employs TRBV4-3 and TRBJ2-7; 8 nucleotides agree with TRBD1. The germline V gene has CDR1 LGHNA and CDR2 YSLEER. V was clipped by 0 bases and J by 3 bases; unmatched bases: 4. This CDR3 spans 15 amino acids. In DNA, the CDR3 is TGCGCCAGCAGCCAAGACCTGGACAGGGTCTACGAGCAGTACTTC. As protein: CASSQDLDRVYEQYF.

The chain has TRBV9 and TRBJ2-7; D remains ambiguous. CDR1 SGDLS and CDR2 YYNGEE come from the germline V gene. The CDR3 has 13 amino acids. Deletions cut 1 base from V and 1 base from J, with 6 bases between. The CDR3 protein is CASSVPGSYEQYF. Written as DNA, the CDR3 is TGTGCCAGCAGCGTACCCGGTTCCTACGAGCAGTACTTC.

This chain uses TRBV29-1 with TRBJ2-5; D not resolved. V lost 4 bases to trimming and J lost 7 bases, with 16 bases between them. The CDR3 runs 13 residues. The germline gives CDR1 SQVTM, CDR2 ANQGSEA. CDR3 in DNA: TGCAGCGTTGGTAGAGGCCTTACCAGGACCCAGTACTTC. This codes for CSVGRGLTRTQYF.

This chain joins TRBV15 and TRBJ2-7; D possibly corresponds to TRBD1 (6 bases). Per germline, CDR1 LNHNV and CDR2 YYDKDF (reference sequence). The CDR3 sequence is 17 residues long. Trimming took off 3 bases at V and 2 bases at J, with 20 bases between the two ends. CDR3 sequence (DNA): TGTGCCACCAGCAGGAGGCCCGTCGGGACAACGACCTACGAGCAGTACTTC. Its protein is CATSRRPVGTTTYEQYF.

The genes are TRBV10-3 and TRBJ1-1; D may be TRBD1 (6 bases). Deletions cut 8 bases from V and 3 bases from J, with 19 bases between. The CDR3 extends over 15 amino acids. The germline gives CDR1 ENHRY, CDR2 SYGVKD. In nucleotides, the CDR3 is TGTGCCATCTCGGGGGGCTATCGAAGGGACACTGAAGCTTTCTTT. This translates into CAISGGYRRDTEAFF.

The chain couples TRBV7-2 to TRBJ1-2, with 9 nucleotides matching TRBD1. CDR1 is SGHTA, CDR2 FQGNSA, per germline. The length of the CDR3 is 14 residues. Trimming took 4 bases from V and 8 from J; bases not matched to a gene: 8. CDR3 amino acids: CASSSGTGRRGYTF. The CDR3 DNA is TGTGCCAGCAGCTCCGGGACAGGGAGGAGAGGCTACACCTTC.

The rearrangement links TRBV6-5 to TRBJ2-3; 7 bases align to TRBD2. Per germline, CDR1 MNHEY and CDR2 SVGAGI. The CDR3 consists of 16 residues. V shed 4 bases and J 1 base; nucleotides not matched to a gene: 8. CDR3 protein: CASSWGTNRRTDTQYF. CDR3 bases: TGTGCCAGCAGTTGGGGGACTAACCGCCGCACAGATACGCAGTATTTT.

This CDR3 reads CASSYLDTQYF. In DNA, the CDR3 is TGTGCCAGCAGTTACCTGGATACGCAGTATTTT. The chain links TRBV6-5 to TRBJ2-3, with D unclear. The CDR3 sequence is 11 residues long. The V gene's germline CDR1 is MNHEY and CDR2 SVGAGI. The germline V and J ends were trimmed by 2 bases and 6 bases, with 3 bases remaining between them.

This chain joins TRBV15 and TRBJ2-6, with 8 bases matching TRBD1. V trimming: 6 bases; J trimming: 4 bases; junction bases outside the gene matches: 5. The CDR3 totals 15 residues. Per germline, CDR1 LNHNV and CDR2 YYDKDF (reference sequence). The CDR3 sequence is CATRDRVAGANVLTF. The CDR3 region has the DNA TGTGCCACCAGGGACAGGGTGGCCGGGGCCAACGTCCTGACTTTC.

The chain couples TRBV29-1 to TRBJ1-3, with no clear D. Germline CDR1 and CDR2: SQVTM and ANQGSEA. This CDR3 comprises 12 residues. Trimming stripped 3 bases from V and 2 bases from J, with 5 bases between. CDR3 amino acids: CSVENTGNTIYF. The CDR3 DNA follows: TGCAGCGTTGAGAACACTGGAAACACCATATATTTT.

The rearrangement joins TRBV2 to TRBJ1-1, with a tentative D call TRBD1 (6 bases). Per the germline V gene, CDR1 is SNHLY and CDR2 is FYNNEI. The CDR3 sequence is 14 residues long. V was clipped by 6 bases and J by 0 bases, with 11 bases between them. In DNA, the CDR3 is TGTGCCAGCAGCTTACAGGGCTTGAACACTGAAGCTTTCTTT. Encoded protein: CASSLQGLNTEAFF.

The V gene is TRBV10-2, the J gene TRBJ2-1, with 7 bases identical to TRBD2. V shed 3 bases and J 3 bases; nucleotides not matched to a gene: 8. Germline lookup yields CDR1 WSHSY and CDR2 SAAADI. The CDR3 has 16 amino acids. CDR3: CASSDSTSAYYNEQFF. CDR3 coding DNA: TGCGCCAGCAGTGACTCTACTAGCGCGTACTACAATGAGCAGTTCTTC.

The chain joins TRBV19 to TRBJ1-3; unclear D gene. The CDR3 is 11 residues long. Germline V gene lookup returns CDR1 LNHDA and CDR2 SQIVND (reference sequence). The CDR3 DNA reads TGTTCAACCAGGAGGGGAAACACCATATATTTT. Its translation: CSTRRGNTIYF.